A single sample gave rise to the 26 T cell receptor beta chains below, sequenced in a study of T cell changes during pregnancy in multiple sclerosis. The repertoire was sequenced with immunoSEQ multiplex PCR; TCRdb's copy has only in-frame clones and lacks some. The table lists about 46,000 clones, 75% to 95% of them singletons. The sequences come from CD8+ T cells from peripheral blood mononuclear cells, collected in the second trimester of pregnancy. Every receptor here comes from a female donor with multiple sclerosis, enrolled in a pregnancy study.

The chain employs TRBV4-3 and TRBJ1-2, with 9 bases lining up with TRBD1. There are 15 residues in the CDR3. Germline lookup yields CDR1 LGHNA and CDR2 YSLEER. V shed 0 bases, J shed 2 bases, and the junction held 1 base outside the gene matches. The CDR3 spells CASSQDGQGNYGYTF. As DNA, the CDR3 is TGCGCCAGCAGCCAAGACGGACAGGGGAACTATGGCTACACCTTC.

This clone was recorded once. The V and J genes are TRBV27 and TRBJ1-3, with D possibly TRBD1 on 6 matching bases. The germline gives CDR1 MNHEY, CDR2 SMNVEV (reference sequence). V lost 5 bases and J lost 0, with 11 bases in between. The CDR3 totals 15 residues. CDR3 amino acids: CASSGSGASGNTIYF. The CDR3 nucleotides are TGTGCCAGCAGTGGCTCAGGGGCCTCTGGAAACACCATATATTTT.

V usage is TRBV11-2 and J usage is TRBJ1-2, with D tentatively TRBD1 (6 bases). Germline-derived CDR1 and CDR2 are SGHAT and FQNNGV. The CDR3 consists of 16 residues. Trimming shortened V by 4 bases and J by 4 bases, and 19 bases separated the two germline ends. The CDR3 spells CASSSGPAGAIYGYTF. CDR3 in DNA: TGTGCCAGCAGCTCGGGACCCGCAGGGGCTATCTATGGCTACACCTTC.

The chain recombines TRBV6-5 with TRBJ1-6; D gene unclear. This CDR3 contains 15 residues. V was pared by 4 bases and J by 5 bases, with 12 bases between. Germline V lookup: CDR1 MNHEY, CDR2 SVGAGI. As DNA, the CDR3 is TGTGCCAGCAGTTCTGAGTTTACGCATAATTCACCCCTCCACTTT. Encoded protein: CASSSEFTHNSPLHF.

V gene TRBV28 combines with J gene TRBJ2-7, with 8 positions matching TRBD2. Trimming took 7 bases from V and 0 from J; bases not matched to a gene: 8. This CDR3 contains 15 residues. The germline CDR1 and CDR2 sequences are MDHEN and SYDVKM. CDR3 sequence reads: CASTRRGDPSYEQYF. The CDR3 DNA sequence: TGTGCCAGCACCCGGCGGGGGGATCCCTCCTACGAGCAGTACTTC. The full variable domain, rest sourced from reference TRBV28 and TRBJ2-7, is DVKVTQSSRYLVKRTGEKVFLECVQDMDHENMFWYRQDPGLGLRLIYFSYDVKMKEKGDIPEGYSVSREKKERFSLILESASTNQTSMYLCASTRRGDPSYEQYFGPGTRLTVT.

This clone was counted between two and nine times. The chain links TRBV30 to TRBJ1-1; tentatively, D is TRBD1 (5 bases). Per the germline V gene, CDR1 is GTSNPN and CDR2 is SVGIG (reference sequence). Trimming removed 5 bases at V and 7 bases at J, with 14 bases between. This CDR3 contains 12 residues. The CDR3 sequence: CAWDGQANEAFF. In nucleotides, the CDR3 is TGTGCCTGGGATGGACAAGCCAATGAAGCTTTCTTT.

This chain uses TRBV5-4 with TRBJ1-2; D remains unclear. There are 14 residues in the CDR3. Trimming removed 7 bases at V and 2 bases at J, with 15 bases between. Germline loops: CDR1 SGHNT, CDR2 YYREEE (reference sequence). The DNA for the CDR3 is TGTGCCAGCCGTACTAACCGGGTGAACTATGGCTACACCTTC. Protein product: CASRTNRVNYGYTF.

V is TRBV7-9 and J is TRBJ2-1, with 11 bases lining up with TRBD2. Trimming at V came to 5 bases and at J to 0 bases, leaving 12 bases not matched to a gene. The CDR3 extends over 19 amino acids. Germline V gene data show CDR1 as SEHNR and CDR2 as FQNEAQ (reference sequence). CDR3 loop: CASSPSGGRTLSSYNEQFF. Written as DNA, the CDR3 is TGTGCCAGCAGCCCTAGCGGGGGGCGGACCCTGAGCTCCTACAATGAGCAGTTCTTC.

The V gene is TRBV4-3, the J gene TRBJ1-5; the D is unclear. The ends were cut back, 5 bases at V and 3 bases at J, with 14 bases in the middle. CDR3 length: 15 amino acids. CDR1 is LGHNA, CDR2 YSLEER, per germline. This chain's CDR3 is CASSTSRGPNQPQHF. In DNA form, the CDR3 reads TGCGCCAGCAGCACCTCTCGCGGCCCCAATCAGCCCCAGCATTTT.

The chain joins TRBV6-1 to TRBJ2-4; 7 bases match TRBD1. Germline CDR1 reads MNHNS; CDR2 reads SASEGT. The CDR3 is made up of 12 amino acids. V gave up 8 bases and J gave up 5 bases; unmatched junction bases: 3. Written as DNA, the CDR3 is TGTGCCAGCTCCGACAGGGAAAACATTCAGTACTTC. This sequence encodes CASSDRENIQYF.

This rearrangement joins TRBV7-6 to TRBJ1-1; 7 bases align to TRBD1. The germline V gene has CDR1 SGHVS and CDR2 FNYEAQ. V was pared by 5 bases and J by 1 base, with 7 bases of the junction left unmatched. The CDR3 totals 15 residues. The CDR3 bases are TGTGCCAGCAGCACCCTGACAGGGACGAACACTGAAGCTTTCTTT. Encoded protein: CASSTLTGTNTEAFF.

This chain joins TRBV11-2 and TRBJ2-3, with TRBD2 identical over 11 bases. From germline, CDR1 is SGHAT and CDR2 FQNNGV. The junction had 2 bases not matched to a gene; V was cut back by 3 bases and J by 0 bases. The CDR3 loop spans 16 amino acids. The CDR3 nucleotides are TGTGCCAGCAGCTTCCTAGCGGGGGGTAGCACAGATACGCAGTATTTT. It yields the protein CASSFLAGGSTDTQYF. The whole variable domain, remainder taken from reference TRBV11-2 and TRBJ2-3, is EAGVAQSPRYKIIEKRQSVAFWCNPISGHATLYWYQQILGQGPKLLIQFQNNGVVDDSQLPKDRFSAERLKGVDSTLKIQPAKLEDSAVYLCASSFLAGGSTDTQYFGPGTRLTVL.

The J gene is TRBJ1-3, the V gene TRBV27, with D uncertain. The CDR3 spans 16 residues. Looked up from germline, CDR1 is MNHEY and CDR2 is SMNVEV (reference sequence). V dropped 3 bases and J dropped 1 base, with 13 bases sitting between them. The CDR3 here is CASSLGREPSGNTIYF. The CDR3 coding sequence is TGTGCCAGCAGTTTGGGAAGGGAGCCGTCTGGAAACACCATATATTTT.

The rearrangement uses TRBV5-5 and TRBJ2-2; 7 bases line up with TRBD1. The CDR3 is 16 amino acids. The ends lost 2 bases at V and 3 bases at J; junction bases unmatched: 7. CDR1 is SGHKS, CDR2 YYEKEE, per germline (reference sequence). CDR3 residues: CASSFRDSGYTGELFF. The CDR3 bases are TGTGCCAGCAGCTTTCGGGACAGTGGGTACACCGGGGAGCTGTTTTTT.

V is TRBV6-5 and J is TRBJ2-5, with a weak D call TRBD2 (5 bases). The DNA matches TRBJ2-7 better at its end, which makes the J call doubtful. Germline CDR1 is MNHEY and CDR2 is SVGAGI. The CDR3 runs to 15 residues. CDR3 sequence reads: CASTPGFGLSYEQYF. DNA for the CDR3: TGTGCCAGCACCCCCGGTTTCGGACTCTCCTACGAGCAGTACTTC.

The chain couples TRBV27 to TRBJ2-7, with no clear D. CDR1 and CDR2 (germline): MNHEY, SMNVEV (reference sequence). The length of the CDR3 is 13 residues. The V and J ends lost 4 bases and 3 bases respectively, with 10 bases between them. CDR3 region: CASSYGTLYEQYF. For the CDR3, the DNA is TGTGCCAGCAGTTACGGTACCCTCTACGAGCAGTACTTC.

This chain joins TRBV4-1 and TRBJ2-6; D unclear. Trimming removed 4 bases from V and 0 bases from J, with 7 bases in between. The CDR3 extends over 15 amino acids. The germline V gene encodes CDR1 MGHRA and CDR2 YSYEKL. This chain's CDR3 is CASSPQASGANVLTF. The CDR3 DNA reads TGCGCCAGCAGCCCGCAGGCCTCTGGGGCCAACGTCCTGACTTTC.

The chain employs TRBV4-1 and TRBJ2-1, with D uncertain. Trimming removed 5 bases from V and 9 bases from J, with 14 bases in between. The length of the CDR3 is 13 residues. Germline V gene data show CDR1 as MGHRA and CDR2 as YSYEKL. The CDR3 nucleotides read TGCGCCAGCAGCACCATGGCGACGGGTGAGCAGTTCTTC. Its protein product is CASSTMATGEQFF.

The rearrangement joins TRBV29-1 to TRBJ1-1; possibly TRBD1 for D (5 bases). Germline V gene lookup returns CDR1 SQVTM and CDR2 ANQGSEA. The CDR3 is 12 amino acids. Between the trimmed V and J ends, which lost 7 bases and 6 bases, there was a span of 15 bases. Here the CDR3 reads CSALGGSAEAFF. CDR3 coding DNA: TGCAGCGCGCTGGGGGGGAGCGCTGAAGCTTTCTTT. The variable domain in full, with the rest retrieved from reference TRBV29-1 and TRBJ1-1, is SAVISQKPSRDICQRGTSLTIQCQVDSQVTMMFWYRQQPGQSLTLIATANQGSEATYESGFVIDKFPISRPNLTFSTLTVSNMSPEDSSIYLCSALGGSAEAFFGQGTRLTVV.

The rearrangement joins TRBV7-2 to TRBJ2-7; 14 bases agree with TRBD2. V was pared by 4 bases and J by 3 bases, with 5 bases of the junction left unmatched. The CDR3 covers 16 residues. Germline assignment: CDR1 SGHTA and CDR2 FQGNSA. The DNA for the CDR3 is TGTGCCAGCAGCTCGACTAGCGGGGGGGTCCGCTACGAGCAGTACTTC. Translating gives CASSSTSGGVRYEQYF.

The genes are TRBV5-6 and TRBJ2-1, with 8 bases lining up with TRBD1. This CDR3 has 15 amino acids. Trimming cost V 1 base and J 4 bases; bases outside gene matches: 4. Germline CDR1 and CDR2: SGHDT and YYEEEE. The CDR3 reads CASSLQGAEYNEQFF. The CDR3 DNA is TGTGCCAGCAGCTTGCAGGGGGCGGAATACAATGAGCAGTTCTTC.

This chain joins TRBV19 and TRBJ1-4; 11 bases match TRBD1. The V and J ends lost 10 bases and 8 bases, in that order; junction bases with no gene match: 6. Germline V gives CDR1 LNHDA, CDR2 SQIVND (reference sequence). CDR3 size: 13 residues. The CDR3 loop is CATRGQGDEKLFF. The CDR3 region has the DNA TGTGCCACCCGGGGACAGGGGGACGAAAAACTGTTTTTT.

CDR3 coding DNA: TGTGCCAGCACGTTGGGACAGGGATATGGCTACACCTTC. The encoded protein is CASTLGQGYGYTF. The chain is built from TRBV6-5 and TRBJ1-2, with 9 bases lining up with TRBD1. J was trimmed by 5 bases and V by 7 bases; bases with no gene match: 5. This CDR3 is built from 13 residues. Germline V CDR1 and CDR2: MNHEY, SVGAGI.

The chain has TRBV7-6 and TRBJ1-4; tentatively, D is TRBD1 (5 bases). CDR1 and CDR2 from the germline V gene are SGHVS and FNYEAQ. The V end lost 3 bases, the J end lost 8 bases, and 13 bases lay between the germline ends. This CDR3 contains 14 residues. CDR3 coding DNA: TGTGCCAGCAGCTTCTCCGGTGGGGGGGAAAAACTGTTTTTT. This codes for CASSFSGGGEKLFF.

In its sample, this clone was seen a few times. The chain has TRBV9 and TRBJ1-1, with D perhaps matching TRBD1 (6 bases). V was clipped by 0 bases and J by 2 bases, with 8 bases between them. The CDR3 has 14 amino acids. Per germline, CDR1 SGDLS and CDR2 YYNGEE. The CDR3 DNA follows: TGTGCCAGCAGCGTAGGACAGGCCAACACTGAAGCTTTCTTT. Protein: CASSVGQANTEAFF.

The DNA of the CDR3 is TGCGCCAGCAGCCCCGGGTCCCCAAGGAGGGTCGGGGATAGAAATGAGCAGTTCTTC. Amino acid sequence: CASSPGSPRRVGDRNEQFF. The V call is TRBV5-1, the J call TRBJ2-1; D may be TRBD2 (6 bases). V shed 4 bases and J shed 7 bases, with 30 bases lying between them. CDR3 length: 19 amino acids. Germline loops: CDR1 SGHRS, CDR2 YFSETQ.